This T cell receptor (beta chain) was captured in a study of blood T cell repertoires in COVID-19. Overall study context: The United States, Italy and Spain provided the acute and convalescent COVID-19 samples. From T cells, B-cell-depleted T cells, or PBMCs came the material, which was cDNA or gDNA.

Per the study methods: Reference gene primer amplification gave estimated nucleated cell counts. Clones were read by immunoSEQ multiplex PCR, and TCRdb kept only the in-frame ones, dropping some. V and J calls and clone size are given by that table; D and trimming were obtained from the DNA. Here the sample spans tens of thousands of clones, around 86% being singletons. The CDR3 is 16 amino acids. J gave up 7 bases and V 5 bases, and 8 bases lay outside the gene matches. Germline V gives CDR1 SGHRS, CDR2 YFSETQ. The material sequenced was peripheral blood. The genes are TRBV5-1 and TRBJ2-1; the match to TRBD2 covers 14 bases. This TCR came from a woman aged 70-85 years with acute or convalescent COVID-19. In DNA form, the CDR3 reads TGCGCCAGCAGGGGGGGACTAGCGGGAGCCAATAATGAGCAGTTCTTC. Translating gives CASRGGLAGANNEQFF. Full variable domain (outside the CDR3, taken from reference TRBV5-1 and TRBJ2-1): KAGVTQTPRYLIKTRGQQVTLSCSPISGHRSVSWYQQTPGQGLQFLFEYFSETQRNKGNFPGRFSGRQFSNSRSEMNVSTLELGDSALYLCASRGGLAGANNEQFFGPGTRLTVL.